What follows are 13 T cell receptor beta chains derived from one specimen sequenced in a study of blood T cells in healthy people across ages. The use of a sample-barcoded 5' primer and a J-beta primer mix characterized a second PCR of roughly 6 to 11 cycles. TCRdb reprocessed the 5' RACE reads with MiXCR, giving one entry per CDR3 protein. The sample has fewer than 950,000 distinct CDR3 sequences, around 36% seen once. Sequenced: blood. The receptor source for this set is a man younger than 35 in good health.

This clonotype was counted only a few times. The V call is TRBV9, the J call TRBJ1-1, with 7 bases aligning to TRBD1. The CDR3 covers 15 residues. CDR1 and CDR2 from the germline V gene are SGDLS and YYNGEE. V lost 3 bases and J lost 3; bases outside the gene matches: 8. The CDR3 loop reads CASSESTGRDTEAFF. The DNA for the CDR3 is TGTGCCAGCAGCGAATCGACAGGGCGGGACACTGAAGCTTTCTTT.

This clonotype was recorded many times. The gene calls are TRBV4-1 and TRBJ1-4; TRBD1 is a possible D gene (5 bases). The CDR3 runs to 15 residues. Per germline, CDR1 MGHRA and CDR2 YSYEKL. Trimming took off 0 bases at V and 6 bases at J, with 11 bases between the two ends. The CDR3 sequence is CASSQEAGGHEKLFF. DNA of the CDR3: TGCGCCAGCAGCCAAGAAGCGGGGGGTCATGAAAAACTGTTTTTT.

Concerning this clonotype: This may stem from a read error, because a much larger clone lies one nucleotide away. The chain is built from TRBV5-1 and TRBJ2-5; D is perhaps TRBD2 (5 bases). The CDR3 runs to 15 residues. Germline V gene data show CDR1 as SGHRS and CDR2 as YFSETQ. The CDR3 loop is CASSLAGSLEETQNF. The CDR3 nucleotides are TGCGCCAGCAGCTTGGCGGGAAGCCTAGAAGAGACCCAGAACTTC.

The J gene is TRBJ1-2, the V gene TRBV5-6, with TRBD1 matching over 8 bases. Germline assignment: CDR1 SGHDT and CDR2 YYEEEE. V was clipped by 5 bases and J by 2 bases; unmatched bases: 5. The CDR3 covers 14 residues. The DNA for the CDR3 is TGTGCCAGCAGGCCCTACAGGGGGAACTATGGCTACACCTTC. It codes for CASRPYRGNYGYTF. Full variable domain (outside the CDR3, taken from reference TRBV5-6 and TRBJ1-2): DAGVTQSPTHLIKTRGQQVTLRCSPKSGHDTVSWYQQALGQGPQFIFQYYEEEERQRGNFPDRFSGHQFPNYSSELNVNALLLGDSALYLCASRPYRGNYGYTFGSGTRLTVV.

Note on this clonotype: One base away lies a much larger clone, so this may be a sequencing read error. This chain connects TRBV2 to TRBJ2-1; D remains unclear. The germline CDR1 and CDR2 sequences are SNHLY and FYNNEI. Trimming cost V 6 bases and J 3 bases, with 12 bases left between them. The CDR3 is made up of 14 amino acids. The CDR3 coding sequence is TGTGCCAGCAGCCGGGTCAACAACTACAATGAGCAGTTCTTC. Protein sequence: CASSRVNNYNEQFF.

V is TRBV20-1 and J is TRBJ1-1, with D possibly being TRBD1 (6 bases). Trimming shortened V by 0 bases and J by 3 bases, and 14 bases separated the two germline ends. Germline V gives CDR1 DFQATT, CDR2 SNEGSKA (reference sequence). The CDR3 is made up of 15 amino acids. CDR3 protein: CSAREGLGGHTEAFF. The CDR3 bases are TGCAGTGCTAGAGAAGGGCTAGGGGGGCACACTGAAGCTTTCTTT.

Concerning this clonotype itself: This could be a read error, since a much larger clone is one nucleotide away. V and J are TRBV5-1 and TRBJ2-1, with a possible D match to TRBD2 (5 bases). The CDR3 contains 15 residues. CDR1 is SGHRS and CDR2 is YFSETQ in the germline V gene. The V and J ends lost 7 bases and 1 base respectively, with 15 bases between them. DNA for the CDR3: TGCGCCAGCGGCCCGGAGGTCCCATCCTACAATGAGCAGTTCTTC. This gives the protein CASGPEVPSYNEQFF.

This clonotype was observed a handful of times. CDR3 protein: CASSLPQGVGEQFF. CDR3 coding DNA: TGTGCCAGCAGTTTGCCACAGGGGGTAGGTGAGCAGTTCTTC. The chain carries TRBV12-3 or TRBV12-4 and TRBJ2-1; TRBD1 matches 8 bases. V lost 3 bases and J lost 9; bases outside the gene matches: 7. The CDR3 extends over 14 amino acids.

This clonotype was observed at least ten times. The genes are TRBV12-3 or TRBV12-4 and TRBJ2-4; D possibly matches TRBD1 or TRBD2 (5 bases each). V was cut by 6 bases and J by 5 bases, with 8 bases left in between. The CDR3 spans 12 residues. The CDR3 DNA reads as TGTGCCAGCAGCGGGGCCGAAAACATTCAGTACTTC. Its protein is CASSGAENIQYF.

The chain has TRBV19 and TRBJ2-1, with TRBD1 as a possible D gene (6 bases). From germline, CDR1 is LNHDA and CDR2 SQIVND (reference sequence). The CDR3 extends over 13 amino acids. V was cut by 5 bases and J by 10 bases, with 15 bases left in between. The CDR3 sequence is CASSAGTSDEQFF. DNA of the CDR3: TGTGCCAGTAGTGCAGGGACATCGGACGAGCAGTTCTTC.

V is TRBV5-6 and J is TRBJ2-1, with D uncertain. The closer fit of TRBJ2-7 to the DNA end suggests the J call may be wrong. This CDR3 region has 15 residues. Per the germline V gene, CDR1 is SGHDT and CDR2 is YYEEEE. CDR3: CASSPESLFYNEQYF. The DNA of the CDR3 is TGTGCCAGCAGCCCAGAGAGTTTGTTCTACAATGAGCAGTACTTC.

This clonotype was detected a few times. The chain joins TRBV20-1 to TRBJ2-5; 8 bases line up with TRBD2. The trim removed 4 bases at V and 5 bases at J, leaving 9 bases unmatched. The CDR3 spans 14 residues. Per the germline V gene, CDR1 is DFQATT and CDR2 is SNEGSKA (reference sequence). CDR3 sequence: CSANRGGGWETQYF. In nucleotides, the CDR3 is TGCAGTGCTAACCGGGGGGGCGGTTGGGAGACCCAGTACTTC.

This chain links TRBV4-1 with TRBJ2-1; 8 bases match TRBD1. Germline V gives CDR1 MGHRA, CDR2 YSYEKL. The CDR3 runs to 12 residues. V lost 3 bases and J lost 15; bases outside the gene matches: 7. The CDR3 reads CASSQDREYRFF. The CDR3 DNA reads as TGCGCCAGCAGCCAGGACAGGGAATACCGGTTCTTC.